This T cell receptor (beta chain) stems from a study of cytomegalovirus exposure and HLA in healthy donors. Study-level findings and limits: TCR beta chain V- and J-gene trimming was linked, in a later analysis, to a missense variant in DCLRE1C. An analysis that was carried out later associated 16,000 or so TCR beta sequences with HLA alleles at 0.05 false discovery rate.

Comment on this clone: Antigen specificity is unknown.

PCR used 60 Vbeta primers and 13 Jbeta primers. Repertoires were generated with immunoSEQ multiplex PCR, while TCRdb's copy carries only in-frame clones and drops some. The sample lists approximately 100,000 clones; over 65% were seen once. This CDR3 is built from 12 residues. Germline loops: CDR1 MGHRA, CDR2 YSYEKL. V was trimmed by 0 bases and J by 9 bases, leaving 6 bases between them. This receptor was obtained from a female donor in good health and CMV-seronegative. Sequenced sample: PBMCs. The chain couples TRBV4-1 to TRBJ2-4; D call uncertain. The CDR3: CASSQDYIIQYF. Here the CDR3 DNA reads TGCGCCAGCAGCCAAGATTATATCATTCAGTACTTC.